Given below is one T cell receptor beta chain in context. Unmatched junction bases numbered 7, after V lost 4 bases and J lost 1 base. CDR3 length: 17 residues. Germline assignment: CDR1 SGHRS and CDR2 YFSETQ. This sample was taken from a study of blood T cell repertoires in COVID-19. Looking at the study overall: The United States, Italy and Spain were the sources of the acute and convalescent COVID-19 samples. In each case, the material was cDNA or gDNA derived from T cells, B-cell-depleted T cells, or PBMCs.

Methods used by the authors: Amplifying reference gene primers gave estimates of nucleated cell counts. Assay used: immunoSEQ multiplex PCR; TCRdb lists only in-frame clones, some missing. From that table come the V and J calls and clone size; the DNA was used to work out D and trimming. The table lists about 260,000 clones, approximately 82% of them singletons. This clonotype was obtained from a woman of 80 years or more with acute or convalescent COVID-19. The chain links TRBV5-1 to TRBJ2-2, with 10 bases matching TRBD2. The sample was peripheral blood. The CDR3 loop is CASSTRPSGGNTGELFF. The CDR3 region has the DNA TGCGCCAGCAGCACACGTCCTAGCGGGGGGAACACCGGGGAGCTGTTTTTT.